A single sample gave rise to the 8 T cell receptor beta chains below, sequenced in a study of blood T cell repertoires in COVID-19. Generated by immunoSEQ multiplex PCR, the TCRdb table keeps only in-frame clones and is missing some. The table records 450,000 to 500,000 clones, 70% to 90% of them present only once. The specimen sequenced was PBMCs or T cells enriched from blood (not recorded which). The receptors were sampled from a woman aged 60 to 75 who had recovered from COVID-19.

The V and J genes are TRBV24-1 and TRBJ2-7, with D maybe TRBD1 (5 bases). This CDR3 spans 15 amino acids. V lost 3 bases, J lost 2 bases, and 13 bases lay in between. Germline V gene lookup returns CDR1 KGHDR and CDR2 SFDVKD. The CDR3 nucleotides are TGTGCCACCAGTGATACCCGACAGTCTACCTACGAGCAGTACTTC. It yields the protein CATSDTRQSTYEQYF.

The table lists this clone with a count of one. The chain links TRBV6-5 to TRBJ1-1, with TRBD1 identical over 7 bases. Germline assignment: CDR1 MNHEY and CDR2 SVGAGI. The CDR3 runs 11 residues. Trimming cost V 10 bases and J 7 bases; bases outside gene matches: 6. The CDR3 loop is CATVQGIEAFF. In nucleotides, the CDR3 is TGTGCCACCGTACAGGGGATTGAAGCTTTCTTT.

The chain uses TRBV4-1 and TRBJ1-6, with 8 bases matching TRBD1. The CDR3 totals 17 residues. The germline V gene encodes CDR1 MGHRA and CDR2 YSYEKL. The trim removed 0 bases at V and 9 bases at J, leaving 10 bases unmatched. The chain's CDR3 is CASSQDSGDRGRSPLHF. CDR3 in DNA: TGCGCCAGCAGCCAAGATTCGGGAGACAGGGGTCGTTCACCCCTCCACTTT.

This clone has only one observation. As DNA, the CDR3 is TGCGCCAGCAGCTTGCGAGGACAGGGGAATGAAAAACTGTTTTTT. Residues: CASSLRGQGNEKLFF. The chain combines TRBV5-1 with TRBJ1-4; 9 bases match TRBD1. The length of the CDR3 is 15 residues. V gave up 1 base and J gave up 5 bases; unmatched junction bases: 3. CDR1 is SGHRS, CDR2 YFSETQ, per germline.

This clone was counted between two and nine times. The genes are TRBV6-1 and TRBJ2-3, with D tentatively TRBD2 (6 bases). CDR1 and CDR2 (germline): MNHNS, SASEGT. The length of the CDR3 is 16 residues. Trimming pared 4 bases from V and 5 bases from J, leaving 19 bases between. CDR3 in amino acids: CASSGGTGLTVDTQYF. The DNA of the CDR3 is TGTGCCAGCAGTGGCGGGACGGGACTTACCGTAGATACGCAGTATTTT.

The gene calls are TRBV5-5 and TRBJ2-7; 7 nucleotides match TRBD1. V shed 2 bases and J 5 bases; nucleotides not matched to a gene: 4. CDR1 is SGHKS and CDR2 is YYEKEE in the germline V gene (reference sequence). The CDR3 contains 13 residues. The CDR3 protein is CASSFRGQHEQYF. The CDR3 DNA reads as TGTGCCAGCAGCTTTAGGGGACAGCACGAGCAGTACTTC.

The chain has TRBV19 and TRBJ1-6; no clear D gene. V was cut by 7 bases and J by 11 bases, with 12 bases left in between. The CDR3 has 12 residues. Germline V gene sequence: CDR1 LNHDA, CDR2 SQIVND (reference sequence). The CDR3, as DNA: TGTGCCAGTAAAGAGGCAAGAACACCCCTCCACTTT. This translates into CASKEARTPLHF.

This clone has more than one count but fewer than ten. This chain's CDR3 is CASSFGNRAHEQYF. CDR3 coding DNA: TGCGCCAGCAGCTTCGGTAACAGGGCCCACGAGCAGTACTTC. This chain joins TRBV5-1 and TRBJ2-7; weak D call: TRBD1 (6 bases). CDR1 SGHRS and CDR2 YFSETQ come from the germline V gene. CDR3 length: 14 residues. Between the trimmed V and J ends, which lost 2 bases and 5 bases, there was a span of 14 bases. Complete variable domain (other parts from reference TRBV5-1 and TRBJ2-7): KAGVTQTPRYLIKTRGQQVTLSCSPISGHRSVSWYQQTPGQGLQFLFEYFSETQRNKGNFPGRFSGRQFSNSRSEMNVSTLELGDSALYLCASSFGNRAHEQYFGPGTRLTVT.